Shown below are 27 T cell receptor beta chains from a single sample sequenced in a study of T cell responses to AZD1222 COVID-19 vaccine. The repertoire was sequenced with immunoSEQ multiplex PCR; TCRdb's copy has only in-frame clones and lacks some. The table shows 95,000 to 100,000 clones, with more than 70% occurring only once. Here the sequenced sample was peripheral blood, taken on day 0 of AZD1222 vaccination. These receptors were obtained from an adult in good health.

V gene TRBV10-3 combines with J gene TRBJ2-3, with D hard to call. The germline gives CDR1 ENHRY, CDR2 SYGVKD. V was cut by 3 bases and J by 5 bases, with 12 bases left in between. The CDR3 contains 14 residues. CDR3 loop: CAISEDAEIDTQYF. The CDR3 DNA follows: TGTGCCATCAGTGAAGACGCTGAGATAGATACGCAGTATTTT.

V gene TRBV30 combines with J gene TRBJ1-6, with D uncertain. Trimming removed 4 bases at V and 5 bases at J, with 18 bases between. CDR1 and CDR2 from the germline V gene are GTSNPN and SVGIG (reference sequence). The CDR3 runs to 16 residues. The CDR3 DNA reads TGTGCCTGGAACACAGAAATGGACGGAGATAATTCACCCCTCCACTTT. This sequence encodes CAWNTEMDGDNSPLHF.

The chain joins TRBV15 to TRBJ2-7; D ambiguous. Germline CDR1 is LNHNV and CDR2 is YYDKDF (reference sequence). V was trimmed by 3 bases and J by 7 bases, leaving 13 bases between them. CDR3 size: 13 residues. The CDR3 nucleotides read TGTGCCACCAGCAGCGAAGCGATGAGGGAGCAGTACTTC. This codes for CATSSEAMREQYF.

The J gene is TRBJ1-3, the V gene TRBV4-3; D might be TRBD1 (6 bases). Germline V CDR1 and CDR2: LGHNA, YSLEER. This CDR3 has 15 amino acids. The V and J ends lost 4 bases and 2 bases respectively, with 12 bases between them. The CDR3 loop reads CASSPITGTGNTIYF. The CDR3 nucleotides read TGCGCCAGCAGCCCTATCACAGGGACTGGAAACACCATATATTTT.

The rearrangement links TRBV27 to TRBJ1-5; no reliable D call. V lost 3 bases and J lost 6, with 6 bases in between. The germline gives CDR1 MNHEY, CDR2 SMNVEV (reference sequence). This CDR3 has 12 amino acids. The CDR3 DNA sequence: TGTGCCAGCAGTTTTGGCTTTCAGCCCCAGCATTTT. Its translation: CASSFGFQPQHF.

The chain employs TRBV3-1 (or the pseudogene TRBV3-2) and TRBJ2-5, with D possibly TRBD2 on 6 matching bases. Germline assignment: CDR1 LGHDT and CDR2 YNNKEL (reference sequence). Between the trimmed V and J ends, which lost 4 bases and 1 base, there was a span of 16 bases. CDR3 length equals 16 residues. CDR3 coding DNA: TGTGCCAGCAGCCTGGTTAGCGGAGCCATCCAAGAGACCCAGTACTTC. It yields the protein CASSLVSGAIQETQYF.

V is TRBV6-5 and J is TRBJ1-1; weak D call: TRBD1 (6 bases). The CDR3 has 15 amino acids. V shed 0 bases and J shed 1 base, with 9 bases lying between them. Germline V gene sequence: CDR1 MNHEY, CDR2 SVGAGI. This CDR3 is CASSYSSGANTEAFF. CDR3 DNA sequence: TGTGCCAGCAGTTACTCCTCGGGGGCGAACACTGAAGCTTTCTTT.

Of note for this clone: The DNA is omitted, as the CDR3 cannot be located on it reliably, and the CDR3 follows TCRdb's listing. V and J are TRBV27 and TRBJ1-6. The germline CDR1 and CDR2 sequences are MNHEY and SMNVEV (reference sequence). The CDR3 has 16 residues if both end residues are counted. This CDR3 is CASSSSGPRTIQPLHF.

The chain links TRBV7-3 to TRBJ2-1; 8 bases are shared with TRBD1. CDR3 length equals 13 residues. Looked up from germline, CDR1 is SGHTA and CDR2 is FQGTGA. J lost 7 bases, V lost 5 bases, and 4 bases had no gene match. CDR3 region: CASSQGAKNEQFF. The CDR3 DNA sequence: TGTGCCAGCAGCCAGGGGGCGAAGAATGAGCAGTTCTTC.

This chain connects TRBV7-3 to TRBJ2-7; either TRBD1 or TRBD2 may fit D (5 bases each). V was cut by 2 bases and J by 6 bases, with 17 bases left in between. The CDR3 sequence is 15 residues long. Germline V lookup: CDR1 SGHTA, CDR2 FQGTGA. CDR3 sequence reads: CASSLRAGSPSEQYF. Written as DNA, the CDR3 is TGTGCCAGCAGCTTACGGGCAGGGAGTCCCTCCGAGCAGTACTTC.

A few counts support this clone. CDR3 sequence reads: CASSNSQWLGANYGYTF. The CDR3 nucleotides are TGTGCCAGCAGCAATTCCCAATGGCTGGGGGCGAACTATGGCTACACCTTC. The chain has TRBV21-1 and TRBJ1-2; TRBD1 was called by the table and not checked on the DNA. TRBV21-1 is recorded as a pseudogene. The CDR3 sequence is 17 residues long.

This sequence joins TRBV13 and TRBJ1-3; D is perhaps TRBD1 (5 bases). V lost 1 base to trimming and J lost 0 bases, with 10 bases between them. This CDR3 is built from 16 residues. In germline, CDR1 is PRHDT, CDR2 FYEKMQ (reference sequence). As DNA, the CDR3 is TGTGCCAGCAGCTTAGAGGGGTACGACTCTGGAAACACCATATATTTT. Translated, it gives CASSLEGYDSGNTIYF.

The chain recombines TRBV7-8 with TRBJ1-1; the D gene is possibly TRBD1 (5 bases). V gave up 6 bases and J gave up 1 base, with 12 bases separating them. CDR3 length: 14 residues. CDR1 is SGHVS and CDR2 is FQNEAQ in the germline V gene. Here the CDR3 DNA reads TGTGCCAGCAGTCCCCAAGGGGCGAACACTGAAGCTTTCTTT. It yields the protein CASSPQGANTEAFF.

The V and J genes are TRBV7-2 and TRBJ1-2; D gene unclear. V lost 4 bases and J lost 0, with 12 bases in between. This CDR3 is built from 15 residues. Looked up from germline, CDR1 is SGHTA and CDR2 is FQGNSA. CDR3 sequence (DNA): TGTGCCAGCAGCTCAAGGGTTATCACTAACTATGGCTACACCTTC. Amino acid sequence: CASSSRVITNYGYTF.

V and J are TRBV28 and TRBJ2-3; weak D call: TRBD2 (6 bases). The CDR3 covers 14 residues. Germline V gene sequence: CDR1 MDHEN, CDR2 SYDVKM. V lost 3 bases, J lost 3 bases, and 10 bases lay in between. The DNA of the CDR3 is TGTGCCAGCAGTTTTCTTAGCGGTACAGATACGCAGTATTTT. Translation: CASSFLSGTDTQYF. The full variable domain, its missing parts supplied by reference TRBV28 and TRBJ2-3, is DVKVTQSSRYLVKRTGEKVFLECVQDMDHENMFWYRQDPGLGLRLIYFSYDVKMKEKGDIPEGYSVSREKKERFSLILESASTNQTSMYLCASSFLSGTDTQYFGPGTRLTVL.

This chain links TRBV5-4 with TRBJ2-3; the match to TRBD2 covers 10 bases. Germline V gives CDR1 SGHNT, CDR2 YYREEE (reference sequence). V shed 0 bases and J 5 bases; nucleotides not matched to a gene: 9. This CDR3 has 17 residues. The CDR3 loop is CASSLEPSGRGVDTQYF. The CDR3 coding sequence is TGTGCCAGCAGCTTGGAACCTAGCGGGAGAGGTGTAGATACGCAGTATTTT.

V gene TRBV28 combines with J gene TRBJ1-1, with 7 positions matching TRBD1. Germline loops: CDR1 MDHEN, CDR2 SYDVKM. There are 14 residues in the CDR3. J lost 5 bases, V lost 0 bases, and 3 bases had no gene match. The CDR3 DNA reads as TGTGCCAGCAGTTTATGGGCAGGGGGAACTGAAGCTTTCTTT. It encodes CASSLWAGGTEAFF.

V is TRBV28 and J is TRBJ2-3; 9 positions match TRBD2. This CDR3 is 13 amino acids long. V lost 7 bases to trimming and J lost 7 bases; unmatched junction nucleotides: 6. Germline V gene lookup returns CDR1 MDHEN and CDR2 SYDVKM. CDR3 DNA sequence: TGTGCCAGCAAGACTAGCGGCACGAATACGCAGTATTTT. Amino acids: CASKTSGTNTQYF.

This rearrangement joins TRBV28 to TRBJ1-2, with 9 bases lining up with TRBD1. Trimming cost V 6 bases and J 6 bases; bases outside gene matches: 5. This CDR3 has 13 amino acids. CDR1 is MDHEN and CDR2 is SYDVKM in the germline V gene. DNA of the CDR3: TGTGCCAGCAGAGGGGACAGGGAAAATGGCTACACCTTC. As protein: CASRGDRENGYTF.

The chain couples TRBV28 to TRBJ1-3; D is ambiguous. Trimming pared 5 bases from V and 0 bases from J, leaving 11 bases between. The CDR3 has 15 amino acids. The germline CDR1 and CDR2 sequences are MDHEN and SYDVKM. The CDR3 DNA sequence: TGTGCCAGCAGTCCACAACTCCTCTCTGGAAACACCATATATTTT. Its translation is CASSPQLLSGNTIYF.

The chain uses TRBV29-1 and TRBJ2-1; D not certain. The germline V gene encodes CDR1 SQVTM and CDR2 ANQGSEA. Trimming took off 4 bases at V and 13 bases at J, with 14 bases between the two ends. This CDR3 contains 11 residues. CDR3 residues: CSVGDSLVQFF. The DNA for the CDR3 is TGCAGCGTTGGAGATAGTTTGGTTCAGTTCTTC.

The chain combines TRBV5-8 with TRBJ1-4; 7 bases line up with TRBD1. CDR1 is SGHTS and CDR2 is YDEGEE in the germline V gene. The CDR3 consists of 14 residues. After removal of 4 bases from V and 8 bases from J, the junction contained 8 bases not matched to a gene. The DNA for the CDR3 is TGTGCCAGCAGCGAACCGGGACAGACCGAAAAACTGTTTTTT. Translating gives CASSEPGQTEKLFF.

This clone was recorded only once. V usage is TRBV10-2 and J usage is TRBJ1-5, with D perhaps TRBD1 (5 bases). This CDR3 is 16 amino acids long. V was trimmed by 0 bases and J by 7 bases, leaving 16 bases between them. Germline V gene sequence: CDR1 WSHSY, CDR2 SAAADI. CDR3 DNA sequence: TGCGCCAGCAGTGAGTCGAGTGTCGGGGGGAGGCAGCCCCAGCATTTT. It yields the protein CASSESSVGGRQPQHF.

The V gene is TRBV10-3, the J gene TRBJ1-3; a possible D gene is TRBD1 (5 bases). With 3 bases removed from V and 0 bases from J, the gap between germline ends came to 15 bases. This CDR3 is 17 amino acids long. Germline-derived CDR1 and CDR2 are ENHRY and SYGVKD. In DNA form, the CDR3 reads TGTGCCATCAGTGACGAAGTGGGGCATGGCTCTGGAAACACCATATATTTT. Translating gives CAISDEVGHGSGNTIYF.

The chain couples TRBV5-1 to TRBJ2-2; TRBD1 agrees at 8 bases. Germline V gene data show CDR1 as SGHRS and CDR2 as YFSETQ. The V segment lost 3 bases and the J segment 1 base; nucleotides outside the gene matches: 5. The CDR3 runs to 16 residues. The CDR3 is CASSSTGTGNTGELFF. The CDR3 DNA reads TGCGCCAGCAGCTCAACCGGGACAGGGAACACCGGGGAGCTGTTTTTT.

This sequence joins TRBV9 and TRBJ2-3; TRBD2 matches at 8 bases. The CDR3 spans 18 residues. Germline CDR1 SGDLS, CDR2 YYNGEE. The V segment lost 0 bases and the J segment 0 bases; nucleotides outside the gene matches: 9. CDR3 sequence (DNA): TGTGCCAGCAGCGTAGGGTTGAGGGGCGGGAGGAGCACAGATACGCAGTATTTT. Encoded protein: CASSVGLRGGRSTDTQYF.

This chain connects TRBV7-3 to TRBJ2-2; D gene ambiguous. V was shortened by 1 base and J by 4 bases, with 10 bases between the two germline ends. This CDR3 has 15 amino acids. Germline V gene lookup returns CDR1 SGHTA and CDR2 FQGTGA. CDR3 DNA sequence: TGTGCCAGCAGCTTAAGGGCGACGGTCACCGGGGAGCTGTTTTTT. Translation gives CASSLRATVTGELFF.